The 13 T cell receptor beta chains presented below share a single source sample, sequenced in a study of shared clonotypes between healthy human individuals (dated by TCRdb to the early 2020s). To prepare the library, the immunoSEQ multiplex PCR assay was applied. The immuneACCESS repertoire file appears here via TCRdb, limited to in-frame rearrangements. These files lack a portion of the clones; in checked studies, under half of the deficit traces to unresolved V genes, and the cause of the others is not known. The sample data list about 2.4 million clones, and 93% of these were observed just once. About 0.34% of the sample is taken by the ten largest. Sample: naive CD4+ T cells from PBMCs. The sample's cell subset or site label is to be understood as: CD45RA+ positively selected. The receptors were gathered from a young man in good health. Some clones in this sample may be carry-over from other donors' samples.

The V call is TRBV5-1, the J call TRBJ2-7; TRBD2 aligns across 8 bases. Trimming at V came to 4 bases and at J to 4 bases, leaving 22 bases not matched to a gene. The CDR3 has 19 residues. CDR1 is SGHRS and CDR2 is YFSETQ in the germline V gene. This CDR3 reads CASSPPGGTRAVVVYEQYF. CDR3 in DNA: TGCGCCAGCAGCCCGCCGGGGGGGACCCGGGCCGTAGTAGTGTACGAGCAGTACTTC.

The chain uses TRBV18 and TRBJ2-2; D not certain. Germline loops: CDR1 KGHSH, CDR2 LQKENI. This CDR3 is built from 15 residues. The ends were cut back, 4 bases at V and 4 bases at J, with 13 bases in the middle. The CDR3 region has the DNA TGTGCCAGCTCACTCTCGAGACCGATCACCGGGGAGCTGTTTTTT. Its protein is CASSLSRPITGELFF.

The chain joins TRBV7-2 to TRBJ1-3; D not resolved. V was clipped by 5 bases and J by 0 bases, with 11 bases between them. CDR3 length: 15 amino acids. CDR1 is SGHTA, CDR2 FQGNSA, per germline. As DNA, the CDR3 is TGTGCCAGCAGCCCGGACGGCCTCTCTGGAAACACCATATATTTT. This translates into CASSPDGLSGNTIYF.

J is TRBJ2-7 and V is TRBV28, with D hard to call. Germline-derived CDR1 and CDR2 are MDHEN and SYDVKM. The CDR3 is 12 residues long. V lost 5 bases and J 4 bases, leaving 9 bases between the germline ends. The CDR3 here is CASSGRLYEQYF. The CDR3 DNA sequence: TGTGCCAGCAGTGGAAGACTTTACGAGCAGTACTTC.

The CDR3 region is CASSLTRDYNTGELFF. The CDR3 DNA is TGTGCCAGCAGTCTCACCCGGGATTATAACACCGGGGAGCTGTTTTTT. The chain links TRBV27 to TRBJ2-2, with D perhaps matching TRBD2 (5 bases). This CDR3 contains 16 residues. Trimming cost V 5 bases and J 2 bases, with 15 bases left between them. CDR1 MNHEY and CDR2 SMNVEV come from the germline V gene (reference sequence).

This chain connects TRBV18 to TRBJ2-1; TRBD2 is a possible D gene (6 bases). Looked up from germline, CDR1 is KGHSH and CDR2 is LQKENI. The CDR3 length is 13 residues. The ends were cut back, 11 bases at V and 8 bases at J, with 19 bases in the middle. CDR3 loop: CASVGTGGYEQFF. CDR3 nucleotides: TGTGCCTCAGTCGGAACCGGAGGGTATGAGCAGTTCTTC.

The CDR3 loop is CASSLTPFGTRPVGEQFF. DNA for the CDR3: TGCGCCAGCAGCTTGACGCCGTTTGGGACTCGACCCGTCGGTGAGCAGTTCTTC. The chain couples TRBV5-1 to TRBJ2-1, with D perhaps matching TRBD2 (6 bases). Germline CDR1 reads SGHRS; CDR2 reads YFSETQ. With 1 base removed from V and 9 bases from J, the gap between germline ends came to 26 bases. This CDR3 is built from 18 residues.

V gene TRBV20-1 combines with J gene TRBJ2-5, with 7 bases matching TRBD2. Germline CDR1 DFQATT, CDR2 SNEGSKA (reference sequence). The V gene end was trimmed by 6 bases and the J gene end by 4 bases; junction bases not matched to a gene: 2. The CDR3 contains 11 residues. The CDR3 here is CSAGGIETQYF. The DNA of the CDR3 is TGCAGTGCCGGGGGGATAGAGACCCAGTACTTC.

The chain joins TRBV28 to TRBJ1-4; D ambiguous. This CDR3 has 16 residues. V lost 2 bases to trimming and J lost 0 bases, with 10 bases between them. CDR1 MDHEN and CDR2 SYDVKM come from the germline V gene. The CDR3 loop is CASSLATPTTNEKLFF. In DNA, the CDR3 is TGTGCCAGCAGTTTAGCGACCCCTACAACTAATGAAAAACTGTTTTTT.

As DNA, the CDR3 is TGTGCCAGTAGGCTATGGGACAGGGAAGGCCAGCCCCAGCATTTT. It encodes CASRLWDREGQPQHF. J is TRBJ1-5 and V is TRBV19, with 9 bases that match TRBD1. Germline V gene lookup returns CDR1 LNHDA and CDR2 SQIVND (reference sequence). J was trimmed by 7 bases and V by 6 bases; bases with no gene match: 10. This CDR3 comprises 15 residues.

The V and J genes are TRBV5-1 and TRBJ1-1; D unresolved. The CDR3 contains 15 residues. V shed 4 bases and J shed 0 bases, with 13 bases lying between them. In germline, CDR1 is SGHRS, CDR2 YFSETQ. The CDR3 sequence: CASSRSDGLNTEAFF. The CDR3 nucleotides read TGCGCCAGCAGCAGATCGGACGGGCTGAACACTGAAGCTTTCTTT. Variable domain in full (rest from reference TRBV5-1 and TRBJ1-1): KAGVTQTPRYLIKTRGQQVTLSCSPISGHRSVSWYQQTPGQGLQFLFEYFSETQRNKGNFPGRFSGRQFSNSRSEMNVSTLELGDSALYLCASSRSDGLNTEAFFGQGTRLTVV.

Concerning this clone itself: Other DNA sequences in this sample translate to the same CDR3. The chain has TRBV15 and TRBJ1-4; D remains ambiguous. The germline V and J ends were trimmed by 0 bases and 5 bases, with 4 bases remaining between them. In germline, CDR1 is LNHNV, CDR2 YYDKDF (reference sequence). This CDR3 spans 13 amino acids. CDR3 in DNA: TGTGCCACCAGCAGAGATAAGAATGAAAAACTGTTTTTT. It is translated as CATSRDKNEKLFF.

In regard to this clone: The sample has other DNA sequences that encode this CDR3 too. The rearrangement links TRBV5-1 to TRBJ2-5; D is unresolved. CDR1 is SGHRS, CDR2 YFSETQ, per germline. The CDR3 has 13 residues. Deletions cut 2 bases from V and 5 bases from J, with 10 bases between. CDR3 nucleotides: TGCGCCAGCAGCTTTTCTCAAGGGGAGACCCAGTACTTC. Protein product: CASSFSQGETQYF.